Shown below are 27 T cell receptor beta chains from a single sample sequenced in a study of cytotoxic CD8 clonotypes in ibrutinib-treated CLL. Using immunoSEQ multiplex PCR, the repertoire was profiled, and TCRdb retains in-frame clones only, with some absent. The sample records about 180,000 clones, less than 85% being singletons. The source material was PBMCs, sampled after 24 months of ibrutinib treatment. The receptor source for this set is a human donor with chronic lymphocytic leukemia.

The chain combines TRBV4-2 with TRBJ1-1; 9 bases map to TRBD1. V gave up 3 bases and J gave up 4 bases; unmatched junction bases: 6. In germline, CDR1 is LGHNA, CDR2 YNFKEQ. The CDR3 loop spans 15 amino acids. In DNA form, the CDR3 reads TGTGCCAGCAGCCATCACTTGACAGGGGGCACTGAAGCTTTCTTT. This translates into CASSHHLTGGTEAFF.

This chain links TRBV5-1 with TRBJ2-3; perhaps TRBD2 as D (5 bases). The germline V and J ends were trimmed by 3 bases and 11 bases, with 16 bases remaining between them. The germline gives CDR1 SGHRS, CDR2 YFSETQ. The CDR3 runs to 13 residues. CDR3 residues: CASSSGLQSGQYF. CDR3 nucleotide sequence: TGCGCCAGCAGCTCCGGACTGCAAAGTGGGCAGTATTTT.

The DNA for the CDR3 is TGTGCCAGCTCACACCGGGCAGCAACTAATGAAAAACTGTTTTTT. Amino acids: CASSHRAATNEKLFF. J is TRBJ1-4 and V is TRBV18; no firm D call. Germline CDR1 KGHSH, CDR2 LQKENI. With 4 bases removed from V and 0 bases from J, the gap between germline ends came to 9 bases. The CDR3 sequence is 15 residues long.

The V gene is TRBV6-5, the J gene TRBJ1-3; D call uncertain. V was pared by 7 bases and J by 4 bases, with 8 bases between. The germline V gene encodes CDR1 MNHEY and CDR2 SVGAGI. The CDR3 consists of 12 residues. CDR3 sequence: CASNNLGNTIYF. The CDR3 DNA reads as TGTGCCAGCAACAACCTCGGAAACACCATATATTTT.

The chain links TRBV11-1 to TRBJ1-2; D call uncertain. Germline CDR1 is SGHAT and CDR2 is FQDESV (reference sequence). The CDR3 spans 14 residues. With 5 bases removed from V and 8 bases from J, the gap between germline ends came to 18 bases. The CDR3 coding sequence is TGTGCCAGCAGCCCATCCCCAGAGTTCGGGGGCTACACCTTC. As protein: CASSPSPEFGGYTF.

The chain has TRBV6-6 and TRBJ2-7, with D possibly TRBD1 on 5 matching bases. Germline V gene data show CDR1 as MNHNY and CDR2 as SVGAGI (reference sequence). V dropped 5 bases and J dropped 0 bases, with 14 bases sitting between them. The CDR3 has 15 amino acids. The CDR3 protein is CASSPSRRGSYEQYF. CDR3 in DNA: TGTGCCAGCAGTCCGTCGAGAAGGGGCTCCTACGAGCAGTACTTC.

This clone was found once. The J gene is TRBJ2-1, the V gene TRBV29-1; TRBD2 is a possible D gene (5 bases). Per the germline V gene, CDR1 is SQVTM and CDR2 is ANQGSEA. Trimming cost V 6 bases and J 2 bases, with 20 bases left between them. The CDR3 has 16 amino acids. CDR3 loop: CSVKRGSSYTYNEQFF. The CDR3 DNA reads as TGCAGCGTCAAAAGAGGGAGCAGCTACACCTACAATGAGCAGTTCTTC.

This clone was seen only once. The chain recombines TRBV4-2 with TRBJ2-5; no clear D. Trimming cost V 0 bases and J 6 bases, with 8 bases left between them. The germline CDR1 and CDR2 sequences are LGHNA and YNFKEQ. This CDR3 has 13 residues. The CDR3, as DNA: TGTGCCAGCAGCCAAGATCCGGCGCAGACCCAGTACTTC. This translates into CASSQDPAQTQYF.

This chain joins TRBV4-3 and TRBJ2-2; weak D call: TRBD2 (6 bases). The CDR3 length is 17 residues. Per the germline V gene, CDR1 is LGHNA and CDR2 is YSLEER. V lost 0 bases, J lost 3 bases, and 14 bases lay in between. The CDR3 DNA is TGCGCCAGCAGCCAAGATCCGACGGGAGTAGACACCGGGGAGCTGTTTTTT. Its translation is CASSQDPTGVDTGELFF.

The genes are TRBV19 and TRBJ1-2, with 11 bases lining up with TRBD1. V trimming: 8 bases; J trimming: 6 bases; junction bases outside the gene matches: 5. Germline V gene lookup returns CDR1 LNHDA and CDR2 SQIVND (reference sequence). The CDR3 extends over 13 amino acids. The CDR3 reads CASHRDRGNGYTF. CDR3 DNA sequence: TGTGCCAGTCACCGGGACAGGGGGAATGGCTACACCTTC. The entire variable domain, with the rest obtained from reference TRBV19 and TRBJ1-2, is as follows: DGGITQSPKYLFRKEGQNVTLSCEQNLNHDAMYWYRQDPGQGLRLIYYSQIVNDFQKGDIAEGYSVSREKKESFPLTVTSAQKNPTAFYLCASHRDRGNGYTFGSGTRLTVV.

The chain joins TRBV5-1 to TRBJ1-1, with a tentative D call TRBD1 (5 bases). V lost 2 bases and J 1 base, leaving 6 bases between the germline ends. Germline V lookup: CDR1 SGHRS, CDR2 YFSETQ. This CDR3 spans 13 amino acids. The CDR3 coding sequence is TGCGCCAGCAGCTTTCAGGGGAACACTGAAGCTTTCTTT. Protein: CASSFQGNTEAFF.

This rearrangement joins TRBV14 to TRBJ1-2; D is perhaps TRBD1 (5 bases). Trimming removed 1 base from V and 1 base from J, with 16 bases in between. This CDR3 contains 17 residues. CDR1 is SGHDN and CDR2 is FVKESK in the germline V gene. The CDR3 DNA sequence: TGTGCCAGCAGCCAAGGAGGGGAAACATCACGTAACTATGGCTACACCTTC. Its protein is CASSQGGETSRNYGYTF.

The chain employs TRBV10-3 and TRBJ2-3; possible D gene TRBD1, 7 bases. CDR3 length equals 15 residues. V was clipped by 2 bases and J by 2 bases, with 11 bases between them. CDR1 is ENHRY, CDR2 SYGVKD, per germline. This CDR3 is CAISEGGGVTDTQYF. As DNA, the CDR3 is TGTGCCATCAGTGAGGGAGGGGGCGTCACAGATACGCAGTATTTT.

This rearrangement joins TRBV28 to TRBJ1-2; D perhaps matches TRBD1 (5 bases). Germline V lookup: CDR1 MDHEN, CDR2 SYDVKM. V was shortened by 3 bases and J by 9 bases, with 14 bases between the two germline ends. This CDR3 comprises 13 residues. The CDR3 loop reads CASSLGQGIRYTF. In nucleotides, the CDR3 is TGTGCCAGCAGTTTGGGGCAGGGTATACGCTACACCTTC.

The chain links TRBV7-9 to TRBJ2-1; D might be TRBD2 (6 bases). Trimming left V 3 bases short and J 7 bases short, with 16 bases between. The CDR3 has 15 residues. Per germline, CDR1 SEHNR and CDR2 FQNEAQ (reference sequence). The CDR3 bases are TGTGCCAGCAGCTTCGTCCTAGCGCCGAGTAATGAGCAGTTCTTC. This encodes CASSFVLAPSNEQFF.

CDR3 coding DNA: TGTGCCAGCAGCCAATGGACCACGTCAGGTGAGCAGTTCTTC. This gives the protein CASSQWTTSGEQFF. The V and J genes are TRBV11-2 and TRBJ2-1, with unresolved D. Looked up from germline, CDR1 is SGHAT and CDR2 is FQNNGV. V was shortened by 5 bases and J by 9 bases, with 17 bases between the two germline ends. This CDR3 spans 14 amino acids.

The rearrangement links TRBV5-6 to TRBJ2-1; D unclear. CDR1 is SGHDT and CDR2 is YYEEEE in the germline V gene. Trimming left V 3 bases short and J 4 bases short, with 5 bases between. CDR3 length: 12 residues. This chain's CDR3 is CASSSRYNEQFF. DNA of the CDR3: TGTGCCAGCAGCTCACGGTACAATGAGCAGTTCTTC.

This clone was seen a few times. The chain is built from TRBV25-1 and TRBJ1-1; no definite D call. In germline, CDR1 is MGHDK, CDR2 SYGVNS. Trimming stripped 8 bases from V and 5 bases from J, with 9 bases between. This CDR3 spans 11 amino acids. The CDR3 protein is CASGTRTEAFF. The CDR3 nucleotides read TGTGCCAGCGGTACTCGGACTGAAGCTTTCTTT.

The chain uses TRBV7-9 and TRBJ1-2, with D perhaps TRBD1 (6 bases). CDR1 SEHNR and CDR2 FQNEAQ come from the germline V gene (reference sequence). Between the trimmed V and J ends, which lost 6 bases and 6 bases, there was a span of 11 bases. CDR3 size: 12 residues. Here the CDR3 DNA reads TGTGCCAGCAGTTCGGGACACGATGGCTACACCTTC. The encoded protein is CASSSGHDGYTF.

This clone turned up a few times. This chain joins TRBV27 and TRBJ1-2; the match to TRBD1 covers 12 bases. Losses at the gene ends were 6 bases for V and 6 bases for J; bases not matched to a gene: 11. The CDR3 spans 16 residues. CDR1 and CDR2 from the germline V gene are MNHEY and SMNVEV (reference sequence). CDR3 residues: CASRPGTGGPTDGYTF. Written as DNA, the CDR3 is TGTGCCAGCAGACCAGGGACAGGGGGCCCTACGGATGGCTACACCTTC.

This sequence joins TRBV5-4 and TRBJ1-4; D remains ambiguous. Between the trimmed V and J ends, which lost 4 bases and 3 bases, there was a span of 7 bases. The CDR3 runs 13 residues. Germline V lookup: CDR1 SGHNT, CDR2 YYREEE (reference sequence). Here the CDR3 reads CASSPDPNEKLFF. In DNA form, the CDR3 reads TGTGCCAGCAGCCCCGACCCTAATGAAAAACTGTTTTTT.

The V and J genes are TRBV6-6 and TRBJ2-7, with 10 bases fitting TRBD2. J lost 2 bases, V lost 10 bases, and 8 bases had no gene match. Germline V CDR1 and CDR2: MNHNY, SVGAGI (reference sequence). The CDR3 contains 14 residues. The CDR3 reads CATATGTSAYEQYF. The CDR3 coding sequence is TGTGCCACCGCGACCGGGACTAGCGCCTACGAGCAGTACTTC.

The table lists this clone with a count of one. The chain carries TRBV18 and TRBJ1-1; the D gene is possibly TRBD1 (6 bases). This CDR3 has 14 amino acids. V was pared by 4 bases and J by 2 bases, with 11 bases between. The germline CDR1 and CDR2 sequences are KGHSH and LQKENI. The CDR3 loop is CASSRGRGNTEAFF. CDR3 nucleotide sequence: TGTGCCAGCTCACGGGGGCGGGGAAACACTGAAGCTTTCTTT.

The chain employs TRBV7-9 and TRBJ2-5; 9 nucleotides align to TRBD1. The junction had 11 bases not matched to a gene; V was cut back by 5 bases and J by 4 bases. Germline V gene lookup returns CDR1 SEHNR and CDR2 FQNEAQ (reference sequence). This CDR3 has 16 amino acids. The CDR3 region is CASSDGTGSRGETQYF. CDR3 nucleotide sequence: TGTGCCAGCAGCGACGGGACAGGGAGTAGGGGAGAGACCCAGTACTTC.

The J gene is TRBJ1-1, the V gene TRBV7-2; unclear D gene. Germline lookup yields CDR1 SGHTA and CDR2 FQGNSA. This CDR3 comprises 14 residues. V shed 5 bases and J shed 3 bases, with 13 bases lying between them. CDR3 nucleotides: TGTGCCAGCAGCCAAACTCTCCACGACACTGAAGCTTTCTTT. It codes for CASSQTLHDTEAFF.

The chain is built from TRBV11-2 and TRBJ1-2; TRBD1 matches 9 bases. The length of the CDR3 is 14 residues. V lost 1 base, J lost 4 bases, and 1 base stayed unmatched. CDR1 and CDR2 from the germline V gene are SGHAT and FQNNGV. CDR3 nucleotides: TGTGCCAGCAGCTTAGGACAGGGGGGCTATGGCTACACCTTC. Translation gives CASSLGQGGYGYTF.

The CDR3 nucleotides are TGTGCCAGCAGCGCGAAGGGACTAGCGGGAAGCGAGCAGTACTTC. The encoded protein is CASSAKGLAGSEQYF. This chain links TRBV2 with TRBJ2-7, with 13 bases aligning to TRBD2. Trimming removed 6 bases from V and 6 bases from J; junction bases left unmatched: 8. There are 15 residues in the CDR3. The germline gives CDR1 SNHLY, CDR2 FYNNEI.